This T cell receptor (beta chain) stems from a study of technical replicates of blood from four donors. The CDR3 extends over 14 amino acids. CDR1 and CDR2 (germline): SNHLY, FYNNEI. V lost 4 bases and J lost 3; bases outside the gene matches: 3. The method was immunoSEQ multiplex PCR; TCRdb's version includes in-frame clones alone and lacks a portion of them. Found here are approximately 52,000 clones, around nine tenths of them singletons; the top ten hold under 4%. This TCR derives from a human donor in good health. Some clones in this sample may be carry-over from other donors' samples. The sequenced sample consisted of PBMCs. This rearrangement joins TRBV2 to TRBJ1-1; 9 bases map to TRBD1. This CDR3 reads CASSAGTGYTEAFF. CDR3 bases: TGTGCCAGCAGTGCTGGGACAGGGTACACTGAAGCTTTCTTT.